The sequence of this T cell receptor (beta chain) was determined in a study of cytomegalovirus exposure and HLA in healthy donors. This clone was seen once. Its cognate antigen is unknown. It was the approximately 130-subject validation cohort, separate from the roughly 700-subject first cohort, to which the donors belonged. The CDR3 sequence is 13 residues long. J lost 1 base, V lost 8 bases, and 2 bases had no gene match. The germline V gene encodes CDR1 WSHSY and CDR2 SAAADI. Findings and limits, study-wide: Cytomegalovirus status, reportedly, was diagnosed with high specificity and sensitivity by the classifier.

The data were produced by immunoSEQ multiplex PCR, yet TCRdb's version contains in-frame clones alone and is incomplete. The data hold about 240,000 clones, with around 85% observed a single time. Material for sequencing was PBMCs. This sequence joins TRBV10-2 and TRBJ2-7; 10 bases are shared with TRBD1. The receptor's source is a woman in her twenties or thirties in good health and CMV-seropositive. The DNA for the CDR3 is TGCGCCAGCCGGGACAGGGGTTCCTACGAGCAGTACTTC. It specifies CASRDRGSYEQYF.